A selection of T cell receptor beta chains follows, all from one sample in a study of T cell repertoires in cytomegalovirus infection. TCRdb processed the reads anew with MiXCR; each CDR3 protein has one entry. Of around 530,000 distinct CDR3 sequences listed, about 30% are singletons. Sequencing was done on a sample of PBMCs. The receptors stem from a human donor in good health (CMV status not recorded). Some clones in this sample may be carry-over from other donors' samples. The CDR3 runs from the conserved cysteine through the conserved F or W. A D gene is named only where the DNA matches it firmly. Only some rows state a clone size, as once, few, many or a class for expanded clones.

>NA|TRBJ1-2|TRBV7-2|NA
TGTGCCAGCAGCTCCCACCCTGGGGGAGCCCCGAGAGGCTACACCTTC
CASSSHPGGAPRGYTF
>NA|TRBJ1-2|TRBV7-9|NA
TGTGCCAGCAGCTTAGATGGGGTTCTGGGCTACACCTTC
CASSLDGVLGYTF
>NA|TRBJ2-1|TRBV12-3/TRBV12-4|NA
TGTGCCAGCAGTTCGGGGACTTATGGGGATGAGCAGTTCTTC
CASSSGTYGDEQFF
>TRBD1|TRBJ1-6|TRBV12-3/TRBV12-4|few
TGTGCCAGCAACGGACAGGAGAGTTCACCCCTCCACTTT
CASNGQESSPLHF
>TRBD1|TRBJ1-2|TRBV19|few
TGTGCCAGTAGCGGGACAGGGGGTAACTATGGCTACACCTTC
CASSGTGGNYGYTF
>TRBD1|TRBJ2-7|TRBV5-3|NA
TGTGCCAGCAGCCCCTCGGGACAGCCATACGAGCAGTACTTC
CASSPSGQPYEQYF
>TRBD1|TRBJ2-1|TRBV6-1|few
TGTGCCAGCAGAGGGACAGGGAACTCCTACAATGAGCAGTTCTTC
CASRGTGNSYNEQFF
>NA|TRBJ2-7|TRBV6-5|few
TGTGCCAGCAGTTACAAATTCAGCTCCTACGAGCAGTACTTC
CASSYKFSSYEQYF
>NA|TRBJ2-7|TRBV7-2|NA
TGTGCCAGCAGCTTAATGGGATGGGAGCAGTACTTC
CASSLMGWEQYF
>NA|TRBJ2-5|TRBV7-2|few
TGTGCCAGCAGCGTCAATCAGGCGGCCCAGTACTTC
CASSVNQAAQYF
>TRBD1|TRBJ2-5|TRBV7-2|many
TGTGCCAGCAGCTCCCCCGGGACAGCCCAAGAGACCCAGTACTTC
CASSSPGTAQETQYF
>NA|TRBJ1-1|TRBV6-2/TRBV6-3|few
TGTGCCAGCAGTTGGCGATACACTGAAGCTTTCTTT
CASSWRYTEAFF
>NA|TRBJ2-2|TRBV28|NA
TGTGCCAGCAGCCGAAGTACAGGGAGACCCGGGGAGCTGTTTTTT
CASSRSTGRPGELFF
>NA|TRBJ2-7|TRBV7-2|many
TGTGCCAGCAGCTTAACGGGAATTGGGGAGCAGTACTTC
CASSLTGIGEQYF
>TRBD1|TRBJ2-1|TRBV5-6|NA
TGTGCCAGCAGCCCAACCGGGACAGGGGGCTCTGGGTCCTACAATGAGCAGTTCTTC
CASSPTGTGGSGSYNEQFF
>NA|TRBJ2-6|TRBV7-2|many
TGTGCCAGCAACCCCCAGACCTGGGGCTCTGGGGCCAACGTCCTGACTTTC
CASNPQTWGSGANVLTF
>NA|TRBJ1-3|TRBV7-9|NA
TGTGCCAGCAGCTTATCATTCGAAGGAAACACCATATATTTT
CASSLSFEGNTIYF
>NA|TRBJ2-7|TRBV7-2|NA
TGTGCCAGCAGCTTAGGCCGGGGGGGACAGGGTACTTTTTGGATCTACGAGCAGTACTTC
CASSLGRGGQGTFWIYEQYF
>TRBD2|TRBJ2-3|TRBV6-1|NA
TGTGCCAGCAGTTACGCGGGAGAAGATACGCAGTATTTT
CASSYAGEDTQYF
>NA|TRBJ1-5|TRBV11-2|many
TGTGCCAGCAGCTGGGACGGAAGCAATCAGCCCCAGCATTTT
CASSWDGSNQPQHF
>TRBD1|TRBJ1-4|TRBV30|NA
TGTGCCTGCCCGGGACAGGGTACTGAAAAACTGTTTTTT
CACPGQGTEKLFF
>TRBD2|TRBJ2-2|TRBV5-4|NA
TGTGCCAGCAGCCCTTCAATGGGACTACCGACCAACACCGGGGAGCTGTTTTTT
CASSPSMGLPTNTGELFF
>TRBD2|TRBJ2-1|TRBV19|few
TGTGCCAGTAGTCGGGGACTAGCGGGAATGGAGCAGTTCTTC
CASSRGLAGMEQFF
>NA|TRBJ1-1|TRBV7-9|many
TGTGCCAGCAGGATAAATTCGGGGAACACTGAAGCTTTCTTT
CASRINSGNTEAFF
>TRBD2|TRBJ2-1|TRBV5-1|NA
TGCGCCAGCAGCAGGAACCCAACTAGCGTTGAGCAGTTCTTC
CASSRNPTSVEQFF
>TRBD2|TRBJ2-3|TRBV14|many
TGTGCCAGCAGCCAACTAGCGGGAAACACAGATACGCAGTATTTT
CASSQLAGNTDTQYF
>NA|TRBJ2-1|TRBV7-2|NA
TGTGCCAGCAGCTTAGCGCGCAGGATAACCTACAATGAGCAGTTCTTC
CASSLARRITYNEQFF
>NA|TRBJ2-5|TRBV3-1|NA
TGTGCCAGCAGCCAAGGGGGGCAGCTGTACCAAGAGACCCAGTACTTC
CASSQGGQLYQETQYF
>NA|TRBJ2-1|TRBV15|NA
TGTGCCACCAGTGGAAACTCCTACAATGAGCAGTTCTTC
CATSGNSYNEQFF
>TRBD1|TRBJ2-1|TRBV18|NA
TGTGCCAGCCAACCGTCGGGACAGTCCTACAATGAGCAGTTCTTC
CASQPSGQSYNEQFF
>TRBD2|TRBJ2-5|TRBV15|NA
TGTGCCACCAGCAGAGATATCGGACTAGCGGGAATAGAGACCCAGTACTTC
CATSRDIGLAGIETQYF
>TRBD2|TRBJ2-7|TRBV7-8|many
TGTGCCAGCAGCATAACGTCGGCGGGAGAGTCCTACGAGCAGTACTTC
CASSITSAGESYEQYF
>NA|TRBJ1-4|TRBV2|NA
TGTGCCAGCAGTGAGAGGCAGGCCAATGAAAAACTGTTTTTT
CASSERQANEKLFF
>NA|TRBJ2-7|TRBV28|few
TGTGCCAGCAGTCAGGAGGATCCCTACGAGCAGTACTTC
CASSQEDPYEQYF
>NA|TRBJ2-2|TRBV7-8|few
TGTGCCAGCAGCGTTAGGACCACCCTACTAGCCCTCACCGGGGAGCTGTTTTTT
CASSVRTTLLALTGELFF
>NA|TRBJ1-1|TRBV6-2/TRBV6-3|few
TGTGCCAGCAGTTACATTACAGGCCAGAACACTGAAGCTTTCTTT
CASSYITGQNTEAFF
>NA|TRBJ2-1|TRBV5-4|NA
TGTGCCAGCAGCTTCCAACCGGGCCATGAGCAGTTCTTC
CASSFQPGHEQFF
>NA|TRBJ1-5|TRBV7-2|NA
TGTGCCAGCAGCTTAGCGGGGGGGGCTAGGCAGCCCCAGCATTTT
CASSLAGGARQPQHF
>NA|TRBJ2-1|TRBV28|NA
TGTGCCAGCAGTGTGGCACACGGGCTTGGCAATGAGCAGTTCTTC
CASSVAHGLGNEQFF
>TRBD2|TRBJ2-3|TRBV20-1|few
TGCAGTGCTGCGGGACTAGCGGGAGGGTTCACAGATACGCAGTATTTT
CSAAGLAGGFTDTQYF
>TRBD2|TRBJ2-5|TRBV7-3|many
TGTGCCAGCAGCTCCCTCGCGGGAGAGGGAGAGACCCAGTACTTC
CASSSLAGEGETQYF
>NA|TRBJ1-3|TRBV19|NA
TGTGCCAGTAGTATTCGGGGGGATAACTCTGGAAACACCATATATTTT
CASSIRGDNSGNTIYF
>NA|TRBJ2-1|TRBV20-1|NA
TGCAGTGCTAAGGGCTACGTAATCTACAATAAGCAGTTCTTC
CSAKGYVIYNKQFF
>TRBD2|TRBJ2-5|TRBV20-1|few
TGCAGTGCCTGGGGACTAGCGGGAGGAGAGACCCAGTACTTC
CSAWGLAGGETQYF
>NA|TRBJ2-6|TRBV11-1|few
TGTGCCAGCAGCCGCGGGGACTCTGGGGCCAACGTCCTGACTTTC
CASSRGDSGANVLTF
>TRBD2|TRBJ2-1|TRBV6-2/TRBV6-3|NA
TGTGCCAGCAGTCTCGAGCCGGGACTAGCGGGAGGGCCCTACAATGAGCAGTTCTTC
CASSLEPGLAGGPYNEQFF
>NA|TRBJ2-1|TRBV7-2|NA
TGTGCCAGCAGCGTAGCCGGGACCACTGAGGAGCAGTTCTTC
CASSVAGTTEEQFF
>TRBD2|TRBJ2-1|TRBV12-5|NA
TGTGCTAGTGGTTTGGGGACTAGCGGGAGAGGAAATGAGCAGTTCTTC
CASGLGTSGRGNEQFF
>NA|TRBJ2-1|TRBV7-6|NA
TGTGCCAGCAGCTTTTGGGGGCGGGGCTACAATGAGCAGTTCTTC
CASSFWGRGYNEQFF
>NA|TRBJ2-7|TRBV5-1|NA
TGCGCCAGCAGCGCAGGGACAGAGCAGTACTTC
CASSAGTEQYF
>TRBD2|TRBJ2-2|TRBV7-2|few
TGTGCCAGCAGCTTAGGGGGGAGCGGGATCCCCTTGAACACCGGGGAGCTGTTTTTT
CASSLGGSGIPLNTGELFF
>TRBD2|TRBJ2-3|TRBV12-5|NA
TGTGCTAGTGGTTTGGTTTCTGCGGGAGCAGATACGCAGTATTTT
CASGLVSAGADTQYF
>TRBD2|TRBJ2-3|TRBV7-2|many
TGTGCCAGCAGCTTTGGCCCCCCAGGGAGGGGTAGCACAGATACGCAGTATTTT
CASSFGPPGRGSTDTQYF
>TRBD2|TRBJ2-3|TRBV20-1|NA
TGCAGTGCTCACCGAGCTAGCGGGACCCCAGATACGCAGTATTTT
CSAHRASGTPDTQYF
>TRBD1|TRBJ2-5|TRBV19|NA
TGTGCCAGTAGTGACAGGGGTGAGACCCAGTACTTC
CASSDRGETQYF
>NA|TRBJ2-7|TRBV6-5|NA
TGTGCCAGCAGTTATCAGTCCGCCGGGTACGAGCAGTACTTC
CASSYQSAGYEQYF
>NA|TRBJ2-2|TRBV11-3|few
TGTGCCAGCAGCCCCAACCCCAGGGTCGGGGAGCTGTTTTTT
CASSPNPRVGELFF
>NA|TRBJ2-7|TRBV24-1|NA
TGTGCCACCATGGGGGAGTCCTACGAGCAGTACTTC
CATMGESYEQYF
>TRBD2|TRBJ2-1|TRBV11-2|few
TGTGCCAGCAGCGGGACTAGCGGGGGCTCGTTCCCAGAGGAGCAGTTCTTC
CASSGTSGGSFPEEQFF